These T cell receptor beta chains were read from a single sample in a study of memory CD8 T cells in hepatitis C reinfection. Here immunoSEQ multiplex PCR was the method, and the copy in TCRdb shows in-frame clones only, minus some. The sample lists 35,000 to 50,000 clones, around nine tenths occurring once. The sequenced material came from naive CD8+ T cells sorted from blood. The receptor set was obtained from a man younger than 35 with hepatitis C virus infection. The CDR3 runs from the conserved cysteine through the conserved F or W. Each record gives: D gene, V gene, J gene, clone size, CDR3 protein, CDR3 DNA. A D gene is named only where the DNA matches it firmly. The size entry is marked missing in some rows and otherwise reads once, few, many or a size class.

>TRBD2|TRBV29-1|TRBJ2-7|-
CSAAGLAYEQYF
TGCAGCGCAGCGGGGTTGGCCTACGAGCAGTACTTC
>TRBD1|TRBV27|TRBJ1-6|-
CASSSGQGSYNSPLHF
TGTGCCAGCAGTTCCGGACAGGGGTCCTATAATTCACCCCTCCACTTT
>TRBD2|TRBV29-1|TRBJ2-1|-
CSVDQGGIRSEQFF
TGCAGCGTTGACCAGGGAGGGATCCGTAGTGAGCAGTTCTTC
>TRBD2|TRBV5-1|TRBJ2-1|-
CASSLFSGGTYEQFF
TGCGCCAGCAGCTTGTTTAGCGGGGGAACTTATGAGCAGTTCTTC
>-|TRBV11-2|TRBJ1-2|-
CASSPSGVVYGYTF
TGTGCCAGCAGTCCCAGCGGGGTGGTCTATGGCTACACCTTC
>-|TRBV11-2|TRBJ1-3|-
CASSLVQSGNTIYF
TGTGCCAGCAGCTTAGTACAGTCGGGAAACACCATATATTTT
>-|TRBV29-1|TRBJ2-2|-
CSAHRVGGELFF
TGCAGCGCCCACAGGGTTGGCGGGGAGCTGTTTTTT
>TRBD2|TRBV5-1|TRBJ2-1|-
CASEDPGTSGRSYNEQFF
TGCGCCAGCGAAGACCCCGGGACTAGCGGGAGATCCTACAATGAGCAGTTCTTC
>-|TRBV9|TRBJ2-3|-
CASSVAGPSTDTQYF
TGTGCCAGCAGCGTAGCGGGTCCTAGCACAGATACGCAGTATTTT
>-|TRBV28|TRBJ1-3|-
CASSSRPHLRPGNTIYF
TGTGCCAGCAGTTCCCGGCCCCACCTGAGGCCTGGAAACACCATATATTTT
>-|TRBV6-5|TRBJ2-7|-
CASSYSGRGLEQYF
TGTGCCAGCAGTTACTCAGGCCGCGGCCTCGAGCAGTACTTC
>TRBD1|TRBV7-8|TRBJ2-7|-
CASSLAGQGLEEQYF
TGTGCCAGCAGCTTAGCGGGACAGGGGCTGGAAGAGCAGTACTTC
>-|TRBV5-6|TRBJ2-3|-
CASSLSGAPDTQYF
TGTGCCAGCAGCTTGTCAGGGGCCCCAGATACGCAGTATTTT
>-|TRBV30|TRBJ2-1|-
CAWSPQYNEQFF
TGTGCCTGGAGTCCCCAGTACAATGAGCAGTTCTTC
>-|TRBV5-6|TRBJ2-3|-
CASNPWGPPTDTQYF
TGTGCCAGCAACCCCTGGGGGCCTCCCACAGATACGCAGTATTTT
>-|TRBV7-9|TRBJ1-2|-
CASSSDSSQYYGYTF
TGTGCCAGCAGCTCAGACAGTTCGCAATACTATGGCTACACCTTC
>-|TRBV19|TRBJ1-1|few
CASSPTVNTEAFF
TGTGCCAGTAGTCCAACAGTGAACACTGAAGCTTTCTTT
>-|TRBV5-6|TRBJ1-4|few
CASGAGNEKLFF
TGTGCCAGCGGCGCCGGGAATGAGAAACTGTTTTTT
>TRBD1|TRBV5-1|TRBJ2-7|-
CASSPEGTGFNYEQYF
TGCGCCAGCAGCCCCGAGGGGACAGGGTTCAACTACGAGCAGTACTTC
>-|TRBV7-9|TRBJ2-3|once
CASSPQEDSTDTQYF
TGCGCCAGCAGCCCGCAGGAGGACAGCACAGATACGCAGTATTTT
>TRBD2|TRBV5-1|TRBJ2-5|-
CASSLGLGGMQETQYF
TGCGCCAGCAGCTTGGGGTTGGGAGGGATGCAAGAGACCCAGTACTTC
>TRBD2|TRBV28|TRBJ2-7|-
CASRWGLAPSYEQYF
TGTGCCAGCAGGTGGGGACTAGCGCCTTCCTACGAGCAGTACTTC
>TRBD2|TRBV6-5|TRBJ2-1|-
CASTGLAGNEQFF
TGTGCCAGCACGGGACTAGCGGGCAATGAGCAGTTCTTC
>TRBD1|TRBV4-3|TRBJ1-2|-
CASSQERTGTLRGGYTF
TGCGCCAGCAGCCAAGAGCGAACGGGGACGCTCAGGGGGGGCTACACCTTC
>TRBD1|TRBV7-9|TRBJ2-1|-
CASSLASSGDRGSNEQFF
TGTGCCAGCAGCTTAGCCTCAAGTGGAGACAGGGGGTCGAATGAGCAGTTCTTC
>TRBD2|TRBV28|TRBJ2-7|-
CASSSRTSGRSSYEQYF
TGTGCCAGCAGTTCCCGGACTAGCGGGAGGAGCTCCTACGAGCAGTACTTC
>TRBD1|TRBV4-1|TRBJ1-1|-
CASSQVGTGVTEAFF
TGCGCCAGCAGCCAAGTAGGGACAGGGGTCACTGAAGCTTTCTTT